This T cell receptor (beta chain) was recovered during a study of blood T cell repertoires in COVID-19. About the study: Some COVID-19 samples were acute and others convalescent; all came from the United States, Italy and Spain.

Donors of Cohort 3 who recovered were those that had two negative PCRs, clearance, or symptom resolution. Data came from immunoSEQ multiplex PCR; TCRdb stores just in-frame clones and leaves some out. The sample consists of almost 400,000 clones, around nine tenths of them appearing once. Sequencing input: PBMCs or T cells enriched from blood (not recorded which). This TCR was sampled from a woman aged 30 to 39 who had recovered from COVID-19.

CDR3 protein: CASSPREGEPQHF. In DNA form, the CDR3 reads TGTGCCAGCTCACCCCGAGAGGGGGAGCCCCAGCATTTT. The chain is built from TRBV18 and TRBJ1-5, with D maybe TRBD1 (6 bases). The V end lost 3 bases, the J end lost 8 bases, and 11 bases lay between the germline ends. CDR3 length: 13 residues. Germline CDR1 reads KGHSH; CDR2 reads LQKENI. Full variable domain (missing parts from reference TRBV18 and TRBJ1-5): NAGVMQNPRHLVRRRGQEARLRCSPMKGHSHVYWYRQLPEEGLKFMVYLQKENIIDESGMPKERFSAEFPKEGPSILRIQQVVRGDSAAYFCASSPREGEPQHFGDGTRLSIL.